Listed below are T cell receptor beta chains from one sample, sequenced in a study of blood T cell repertoires in COVID-19. Method: immunoSEQ multiplex PCR; TCRdb's copy keeps in-frame clones and lacks some. Here the sample spans around 180,000 clones, about three quarters being singletons. Sequenced sample: peripheral blood. These receptors originate from a woman of 80 years or more with COVID-19, enrolled during active disease. Both conserved end residues are part of each CDR3. Each record gives: J gene, D gene, clone size, V gene, CDR3 DNA, CDR3 protein. A D gene is named only where the DNA matches it firmly. Expanded clones get a size class; other rows say once, few or many, or leave the size out.

TRBJ2-7 | NA | few | TRBV5-6 | TGTGCCAGCAGCTTGGACAGGGTCTACGAGCAGTACTTC | CASSLDRVYEQYF
TRBJ2-7 | NA | NA | TRBV18 | TGTGCCAGCTCATCGACAGCGTCCTACGAGCAGTACTTC | CASSSTASYEQYF
TRBJ2-3 | TRBD2 | NA | TRBV18 | TGTGCCAGCTCACCTCGAACTAGCGGGGGAGATACGCAGTATTTT | CASSPRTSGGDTQYF
TRBJ2-7 | TRBD2 | NA | TRBV6-1 | TGTGCCAGCAGTGGGAGTGGACTAGGCTGGGGTACCTACGAGCAGTACTTC | CASSGSGLGWGTYEQYF
TRBJ2-7 | NA | NA | TRBV2 | TGTGCCAGCACGGACTTGGTCGACACCCCATACGAGCAGTACTTC | CASTDLVDTPYEQYF
TRBJ1-1 | TRBD1 | NA | TRBV12-3/TRBV12-4 | TGTGCCAGCAGTTGGACAGGGAGCACTGAAGCTTTCTTT | CASSWTGSTEAFF
TRBJ2-3 | NA | NA | TRBV5-4 | TGTGCCAGCAGCTTGGTGAGAGAATCGGATACGCAGTATTTT | CASSLVRESDTQYF
TRBJ2-7 | NA | NA | TRBV6-5 | TGTGCCAGCGTCCCCCCGGGTGGGTTCTACGAGCAGTACTTC | CASVPPGGFYEQYF
TRBJ1-1 | TRBD1 | NA | TRBV7-9 | TGTGCCAGCAGCCGAGACCGGGGACAGGGCAGCACTGAAGCTTTCTTT | CASSRDRGQGSTEAFF
TRBJ2-1 | TRBD1 | NA | TRBV11-2 | TGTGCCAGCAGCTTGGGACAGGGTTACAATGAGCAGTTCTTC | CASSLGQGYNEQFF
TRBJ2-5 | NA | once | TRBV3-1/TRBV3-2 | TGTGCCAGCAGCCGAGCTGACAGCCGGGAGACCCAGTACTTC | CASSRADSRETQYF
TRBJ2-1 | NA | NA | TRBV5-4 | TGTGCCAGCAGCTGGGGCGGGGACTACAATGAGCAGTTCTTC | CASSWGGDYNEQFF
TRBJ1-4 | NA | NA | TRBV7-9 | TGTGCCAGCAGCTTAGTAGGGGATACTTATGAAAAACTGTTTTTT | CASSLVGDTYEKLFF
TRBJ1-6 | NA | NA | TRBV29-1 | TGCAGCGTTGGAACAGCCAGTTCGAGCTCCTATAATTCACCCCTCCACTTT | CSVGTASSSSYNSPLHF
TRBJ2-3 | TRBD2 | NA | TRBV29-1 | TGCAGCGCTCTAGCGGGGGGACTTCATACGCAGTATTTT | CSALAGGLHTQYF
TRBJ2-7 | NA | NA | TRBV10-3 | TGTGCCATCAGTGACGGCGGGGATGAGCGTTACTTC | CAISDGGDERYF
TRBJ1-5 | NA | NA | TRBV5-6 | TGTGCCAGCAGCTTTGGGGGGGCCGGCAATCAGCCCCAGCATTTT | CASSFGGAGNQPQHF
TRBJ2-7 | TRBD2 | few | TRBV4-2 | TGTGCCAGCAGCCTTCTACTAGCGGGGTCCCACGAGCAGTACTTC | CASSLLLAGSHEQYF
TRBJ2-2 | TRBD2 | NA | TRBV29-1 | TGCAGCGTGAGCGGGAGGGCCACTGCCGGGGAGCTGTTTTTT | CSVSGRATAGELFF
TRBJ2-7 | NA | few | TRBV5-1 | TGCGCCAGCAAGTTGGGAGGGGGAGTCTACGAGCAGTACTTC | CASKLGGGVYEQYF
TRBJ2-7 | NA | NA | TRBV7-9 | TGTGCCAGCAGCTTAGCATCCGGGAGCTCCTACGAGCAGTACTTC | CASSLASGSSYEQYF
TRBJ2-7 | NA | NA | TRBV6-2/TRBV6-3 | TGTGCCAGCAGCCCCTGGGGGGTCAGCTACGAGCAGTACTTC | CASSPWGVSYEQYF
TRBJ1-2 | NA | NA | TRBV28 | TGTGCCAGCAGGATAGACAGTAACTATGGCTACACCTTC | CASRIDSNYGYTF
TRBJ1-1 | NA | NA | TRBV27 | TGTGCCAGCAATCAGCGCGGTCTGGGCACTGAAGCTTTCTTT | CASNQRGLGTEAFF
TRBJ2-7 | NA | NA | TRBV19 | TGTGCCAGTAGTGTCGATCGACGGACCGGACTGTACGGGCAGTACTTC | CASSVDRRTGLYGQYF
TRBJ1-1 | NA | NA | TRBV28 | TGTGCCAGCAGAGAGACAGGGAACACTGAAGCTTTCTTT | CASRETGNTEAFF
TRBJ1-5 | NA | few | TRBV2 | TGTGCCAGCAGTGCCACATCGGACAGCCGCAATCAGCCCCAGCATTTT | CASSATSDSRNQPQHF
TRBJ2-7 | TRBD1 | NA | TRBV2 | TGTGCCAGCAAAGACAGGGGTGGCGAGCAGTACTTC | CASKDRGGEQYF
TRBJ2-1 | NA | once | TRBV9 | TGTGCCAGCAGCGTAGGACAATTGAATGAGCAGTTCTTC | CASSVGQLNEQFF
TRBJ2-7 | NA | NA | TRBV14 | TGTGCCAGCAATAGGAACAGGGCCAAATCCTACGAGCAGTACTTC | CASNRNRAKSYEQYF
TRBJ2-1 | TRBD2 | NA | TRBV7-9 | TGTGCCAGCAGCTTGGGGTTGGGGACTAGCGGGAGGGTAAATGAGCAGTTCTTC | CASSLGLGTSGRVNEQFF
TRBJ1-2 | NA | NA | TRBV28 | TGTGCCAGCAGGCCTGACAGAGCTACCTATGGCTACACCTTC | CASRPDRATYGYTF
TRBJ2-2 | NA | NA | TRBV4-2 | TGTGCCAGCAGCCCCCAGGTTGGCAAGACCGGGGAGCTGTTTTTT | CASSPQVGKTGELFF
TRBJ2-4 | NA | NA | TRBV30 | TGTGCCTGGGCCCGCCGGGGGGCTCGGTTGAACATTCAGTACTTC | CAWARRGARLNIQYF
TRBJ2-2 | NA | once | TRBV9 | TGTGCCAGCAGCGTGTATTCCCTGGGGGAGCTGTTTTTT | CASSVYSLGELFF
TRBJ2-1 | TRBD2 | once | TRBV18 | TGTGCCAGCTCACCTCGGGGACTAGCAACCAATGAGCAGTTCTTC | CASSPRGLATNEQFF
TRBJ1-2 | TRBD1 | once | TRBV11-2 | TGTGCCAGCAGCTTGGGACAGGGGGCGTTTCATGGCTACACCTTC | CASSLGQGAFHGYTF
TRBJ1-2 | TRBD1 | NA | TRBV7-2 | TGTGCCAGCAGTCTCAGGGGGGTCTATGGCTACACCTTC | CASSLRGVYGYTF
TRBJ1-1 | TRBD1 | NA | TRBV29-1 | TGCAGCGTAACTACAGGGGTGGGCACTGAAGCTTTCTTT | CSVTTGVGTEAFF
TRBJ1-2 | NA | NA | TRBV5-4 | TGTGCCAGCACCTCCGGGGGGTTAGGCGGTGGCTACACCTTC | CASTSGGLGGGYTF
TRBJ1-3 | TRBD1 | NA | TRBV7-6 | TGTGCCAGCAGGCATACACAGGGGGCGCCTGGAAACACCATATATTTT | CASRHTQGAPGNTIYF
TRBJ2-3 | TRBD2 | NA | TRBV4-1 | TGCGCCAGCAGCCAAGATAAAGCGGGAGTGCCAGATACGCAGTATTTT | CASSQDKAGVPDTQYF
TRBJ2-5 | NA | NA | TRBV7-2 | TGTGCCAGCAGCTCCACCAGGGTTGTTGTCAGCGGGCAGCAAGAGACCCAGTACTTC | CASSSTRVVVSGQQETQYF
TRBJ2-5 | NA | NA | TRBV2 | TGTGCCAGCACCCCCAGGGGAACTAAGGAGACCCAGTACTTC | CASTPRGTKETQYF
TRBJ1-4 | TRBD1 | NA | TRBV27 | TGTGCCAGCAGTTTATGGACATCAGGGGGTAGAGAAAAACTGTTTTTT | CASSLWTSGGREKLFF
TRBJ2-3 | TRBD2 | NA | TRBV5-5 | TGTGCCAGCAGCTTGGGACTAGCGGGGGGGCCGAGCACAGATACGCAGTATTTT | CASSLGLAGGPSTDTQYF
TRBJ2-7 | NA | many | TRBV15 | TGTGCCACCAGCAGAGATAGGGGTCTTGGCGAGCAGTACTTC | CATSRDRGLGEQYF
TRBJ2-1 | NA | NA | TRBV5-1 | TGCGCCAGCAGCGAGGTCCCCTCCTACAATGAGCAGTTCTTC | CASSEVPSYNEQFF
TRBJ1-5 | TRBD1 | NA | TRBV12-5 | TGTGCTAGTGGTTTCGGACAGGCAGTCGGGCCCCAGCATTTT | CASGFGQAVGPQHF
TRBJ2-5 | TRBD2 | NA | TRBV12-5 | TGTGCTAGTGGTTCCCCCGGACTAGCCAAGACCCAGTACTTC | CASGSPGLAKTQYF
TRBJ2-3 | TRBD2 | NA | TRBV10-3 | TGTGCCATCAGTAGGACTAGCGGGGGCACAGATACGCAGTATTTT | CAISRTSGGTDTQYF
TRBJ2-3 | TRBD2 | NA | TRBV2 | TGTGCCAGCAGTGAAGCCTACGGACTAGCCACAGATACGCAGTATTTT | CASSEAYGLATDTQYF